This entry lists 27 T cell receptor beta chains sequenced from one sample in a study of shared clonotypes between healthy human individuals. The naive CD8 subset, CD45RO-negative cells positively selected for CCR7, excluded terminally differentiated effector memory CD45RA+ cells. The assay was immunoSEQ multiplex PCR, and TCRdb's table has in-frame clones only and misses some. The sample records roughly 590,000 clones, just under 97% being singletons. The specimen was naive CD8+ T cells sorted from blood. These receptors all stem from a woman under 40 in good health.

The CDR3 coding sequence is TGTGCCAGCAGTGAATCGAAAGGAAAGCACCGGGACAGATTCAATGAGCAGTTCTTC. It yields the protein CASSESKGKHRDRFNEQFF. The V and J genes are TRBV2 and TRBJ2-1; 7 bases line up with TRBD1. The V gene end was trimmed by 2 bases and the J gene end by 6 bases; junction bases not matched to a gene: 19. The germline V gene has CDR1 SNHLY and CDR2 FYNNEI. This CDR3 is 19 amino acids long. Full variable domain (missing parts from reference TRBV2 and TRBJ2-1): EPEVTQTPSHQVTQMGQEVILRCVPISNHLYFYWYRQILGQKVEFLVSFYNNEISEKSEIFDDQFSVERPDGSNFTLKIRSTKLEDSAMYFCASSESKGKHRDRFNEQFFGPGTRLTVL.

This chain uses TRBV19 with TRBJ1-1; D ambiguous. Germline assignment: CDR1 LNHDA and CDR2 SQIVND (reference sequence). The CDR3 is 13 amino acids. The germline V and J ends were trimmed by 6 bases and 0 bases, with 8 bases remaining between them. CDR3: CASSYTVNTEAFF. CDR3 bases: TGTGCCAGTAGCTATACCGTGAACACTGAAGCTTTCTTT.

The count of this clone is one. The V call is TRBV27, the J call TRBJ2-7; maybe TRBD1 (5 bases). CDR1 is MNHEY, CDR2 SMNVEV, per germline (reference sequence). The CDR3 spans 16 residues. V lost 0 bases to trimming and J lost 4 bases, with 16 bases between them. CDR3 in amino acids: CASSLSTGTGPYEQYF. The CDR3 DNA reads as TGTGCCAGCAGTTTATCGACTGGAACAGGCCCTTACGAGCAGTACTTC.

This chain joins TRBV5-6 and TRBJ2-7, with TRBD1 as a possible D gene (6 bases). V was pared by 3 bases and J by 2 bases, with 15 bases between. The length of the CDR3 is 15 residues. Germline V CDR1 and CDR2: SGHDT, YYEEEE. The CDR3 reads CASSYLTGSAYEQYF. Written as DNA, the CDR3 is TGTGCCAGCAGCTACCTAACAGGGAGTGCCTACGAGCAGTACTTC. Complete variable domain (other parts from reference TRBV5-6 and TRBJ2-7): DAGVTQSPTHLIKTRGQQVTLRCSPKSGHDTVSWYQQALGQGPQFIFQYYEEEERQRGNFPDRFSGHQFPNYSSELNVNALLLGDSALYLCASSYLTGSAYEQYFGPGTRLTVT.

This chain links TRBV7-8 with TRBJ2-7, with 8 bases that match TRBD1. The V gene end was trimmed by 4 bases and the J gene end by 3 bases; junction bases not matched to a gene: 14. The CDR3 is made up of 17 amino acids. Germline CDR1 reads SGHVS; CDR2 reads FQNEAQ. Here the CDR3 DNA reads TGTGCCAGCAGCTCAAACCTTCAGGGGGCGAATTTCTACGAGCAGTACTTC. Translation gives CASSSNLQGANFYEQYF.

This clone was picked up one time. For the CDR3, the DNA is TGCGCCAGTGTAGCGGGAGGTGACACCGGGGAGCTGTTTTTT. It encodes CASVAGGDTGELFF. The chain is built from TRBV10-2 and TRBJ2-2; 10 positions agree with TRBD2. The CDR3 runs to 14 residues. V trimming: 9 bases; J trimming: 3 bases; junction bases outside the gene matches: 4. CDR1 WSHSY and CDR2 SAAADI come from the germline V gene.

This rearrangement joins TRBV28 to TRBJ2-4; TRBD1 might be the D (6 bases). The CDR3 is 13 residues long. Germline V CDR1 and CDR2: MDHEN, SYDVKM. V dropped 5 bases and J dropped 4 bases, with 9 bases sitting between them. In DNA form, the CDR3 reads TGTGCCAGCAGTACAACAGGGAAAAACATTCAGTACTTC. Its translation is CASSTTGKNIQYF.

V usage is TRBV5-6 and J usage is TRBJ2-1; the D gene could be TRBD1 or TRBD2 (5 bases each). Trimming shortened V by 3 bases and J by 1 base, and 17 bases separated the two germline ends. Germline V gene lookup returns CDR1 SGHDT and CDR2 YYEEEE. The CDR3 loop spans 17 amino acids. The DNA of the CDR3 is TGTGCCAGCAGCTCCGGCTGGGGGAGCCCATCCTACAATGAGCAGTTCTTC. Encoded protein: CASSSGWGSPSYNEQFF.

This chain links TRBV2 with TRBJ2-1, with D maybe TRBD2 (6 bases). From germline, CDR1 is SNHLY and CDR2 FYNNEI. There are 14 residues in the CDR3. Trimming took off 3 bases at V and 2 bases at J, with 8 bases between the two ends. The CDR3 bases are TGTGCCAGCAGTGAGGGGACTCCCTACAATGAGCAGTTCTTC. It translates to CASSEGTPYNEQFF.

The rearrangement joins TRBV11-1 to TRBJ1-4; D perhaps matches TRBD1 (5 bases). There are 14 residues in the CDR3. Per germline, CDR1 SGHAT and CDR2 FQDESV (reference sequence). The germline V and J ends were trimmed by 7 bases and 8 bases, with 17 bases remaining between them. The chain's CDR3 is CASTLGGTSEKLFF. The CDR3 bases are TGTGCCAGCACCCTGGGGGGAACTTCCGAAAAACTGTTTTTT.

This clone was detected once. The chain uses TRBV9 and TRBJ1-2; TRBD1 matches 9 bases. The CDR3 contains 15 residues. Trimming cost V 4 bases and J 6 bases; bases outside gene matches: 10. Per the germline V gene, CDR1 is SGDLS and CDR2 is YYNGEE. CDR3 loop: CASSPLGTGGNGYTF. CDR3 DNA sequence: TGTGCCAGCAGCCCCCTAGGAACAGGGGGCAATGGCTACACCTTC.

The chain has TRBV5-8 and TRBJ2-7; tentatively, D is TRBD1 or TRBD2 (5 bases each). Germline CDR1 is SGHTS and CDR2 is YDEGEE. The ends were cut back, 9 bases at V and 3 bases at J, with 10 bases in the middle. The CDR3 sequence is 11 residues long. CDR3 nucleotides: TGTGCCACCGGGGCTTACTACGAGCAGTACTTC. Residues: CATGAYYEQYF.

CDR3 loop: CAISEPALGWGVSYEQYF. CDR3 nucleotide sequence: TGTGCCATCAGTGAGCCGGCTCTGGGGTGGGGTGTTTCCTACGAGCAGTACTTC. This chain uses TRBV10-3 with TRBJ2-7; D not certain. The CDR3 has 18 amino acids. From germline, CDR1 is ENHRY and CDR2 SYGVKD. V lost 2 bases to trimming and J lost 1 base, with 21 bases between them.

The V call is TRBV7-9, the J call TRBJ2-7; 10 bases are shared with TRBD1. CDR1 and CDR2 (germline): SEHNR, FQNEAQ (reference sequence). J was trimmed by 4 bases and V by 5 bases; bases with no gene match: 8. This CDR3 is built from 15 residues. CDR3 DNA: TGTGCCAGCAGCCGAGAGACAGGGGGCGGTTACGAGCAGTACTTC. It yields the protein CASSRETGGGYEQYF.

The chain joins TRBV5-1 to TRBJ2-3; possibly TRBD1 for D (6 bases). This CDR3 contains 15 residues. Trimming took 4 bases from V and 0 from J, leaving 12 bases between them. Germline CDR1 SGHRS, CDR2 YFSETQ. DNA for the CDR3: TGCGCCAGCAGCCCCGGGACAACTAGCACAGATACGCAGTATTTT. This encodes CASSPGTTSTDTQYF.

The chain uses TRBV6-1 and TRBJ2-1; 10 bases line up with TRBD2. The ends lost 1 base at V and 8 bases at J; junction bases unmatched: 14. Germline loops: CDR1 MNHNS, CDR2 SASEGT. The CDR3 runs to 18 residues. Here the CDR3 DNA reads TGTGCCAGCAGTGAAGTCGCCGTAGGACTAGCGGCAATCTATGAGCAGTTCTTC. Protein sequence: CASSEVAVGLAAIYEQFF.

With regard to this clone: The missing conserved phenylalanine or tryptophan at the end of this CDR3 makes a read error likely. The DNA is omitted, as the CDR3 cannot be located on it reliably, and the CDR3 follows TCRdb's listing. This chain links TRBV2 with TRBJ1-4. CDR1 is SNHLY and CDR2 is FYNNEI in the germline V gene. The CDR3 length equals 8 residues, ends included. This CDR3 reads CASGGGVE.

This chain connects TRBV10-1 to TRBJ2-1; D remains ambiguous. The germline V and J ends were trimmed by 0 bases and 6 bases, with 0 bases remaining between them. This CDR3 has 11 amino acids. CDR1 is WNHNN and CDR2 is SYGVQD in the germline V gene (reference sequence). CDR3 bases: TGCGCCAGCAGTGAGTCCAATGAGCAGTTCTTC. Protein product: CASSESNEQFF.

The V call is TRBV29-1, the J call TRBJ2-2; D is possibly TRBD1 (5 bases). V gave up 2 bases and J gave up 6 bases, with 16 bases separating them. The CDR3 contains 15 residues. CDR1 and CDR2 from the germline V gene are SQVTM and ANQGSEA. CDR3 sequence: CSVESPQGRPGELFF. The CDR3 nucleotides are TGCAGCGTTGAATCCCCTCAGGGTAGGCCCGGGGAGCTGTTTTTT.

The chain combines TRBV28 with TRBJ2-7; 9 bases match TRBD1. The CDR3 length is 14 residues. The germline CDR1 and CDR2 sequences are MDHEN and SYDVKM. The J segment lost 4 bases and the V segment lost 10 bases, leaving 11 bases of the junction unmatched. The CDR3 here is CATEPGTGMYEQYF. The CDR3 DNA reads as TGTGCCACGGAACCCGGGACAGGGATGTACGAGCAGTACTTC.

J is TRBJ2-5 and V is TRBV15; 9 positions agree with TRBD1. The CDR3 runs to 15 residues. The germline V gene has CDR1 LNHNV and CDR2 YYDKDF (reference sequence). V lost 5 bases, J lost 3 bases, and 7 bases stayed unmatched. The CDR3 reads CATSPEGTGKETQYF. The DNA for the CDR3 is TGTGCCACCAGCCCGGAAGGGACAGGGAAAGAGACCCAGTACTTC.

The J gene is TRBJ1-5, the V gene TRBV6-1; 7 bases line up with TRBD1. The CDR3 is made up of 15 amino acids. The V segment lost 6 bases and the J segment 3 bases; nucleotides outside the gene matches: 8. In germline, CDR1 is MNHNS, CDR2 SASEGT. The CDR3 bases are TGTGCCAGCAGACTTTGGACAGGAGTCAATCAGCCCCAGCATTTT. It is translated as CASRLWTGVNQPQHF.

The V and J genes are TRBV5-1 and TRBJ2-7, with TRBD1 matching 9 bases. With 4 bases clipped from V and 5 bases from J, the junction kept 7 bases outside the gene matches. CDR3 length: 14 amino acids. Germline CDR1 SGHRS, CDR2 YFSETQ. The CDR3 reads CASSPGTGFNEQYF. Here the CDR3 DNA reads TGCGCCAGCAGCCCGGGGACAGGGTTCAACGAGCAGTACTTC.

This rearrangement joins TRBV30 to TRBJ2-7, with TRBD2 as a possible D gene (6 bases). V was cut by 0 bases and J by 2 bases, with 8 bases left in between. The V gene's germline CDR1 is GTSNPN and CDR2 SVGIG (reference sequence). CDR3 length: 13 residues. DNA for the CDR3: TGTGCCTGGAGTGTGGACTACCCCTACGAGCAGTACTTC. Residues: CAWSVDYPYEQYF.

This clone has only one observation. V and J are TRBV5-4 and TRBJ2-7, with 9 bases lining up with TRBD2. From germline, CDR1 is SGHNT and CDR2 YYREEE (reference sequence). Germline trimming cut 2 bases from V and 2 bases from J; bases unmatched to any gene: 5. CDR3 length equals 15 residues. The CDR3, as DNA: TGTGCCAGCAGCTTTGCTAGCGGGGACCCCTACGAGCAGTACTTC. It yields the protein CASSFASGDPYEQYF. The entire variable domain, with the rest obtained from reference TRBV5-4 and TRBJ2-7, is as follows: ETGVTQSPTHLIKTRGQQVTLRCSSQSGHNTVSWYQQALGQGPQFIFQYYREEENGRGNFPPRFSGLQFPNYSSELNVNALELDDSALYLCASSFASGDPYEQYFGPGTRLTVT.

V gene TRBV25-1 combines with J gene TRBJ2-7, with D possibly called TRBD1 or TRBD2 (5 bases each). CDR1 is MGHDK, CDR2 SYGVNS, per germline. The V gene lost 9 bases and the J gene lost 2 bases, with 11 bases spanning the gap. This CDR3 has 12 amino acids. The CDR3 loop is CASRGRAYEQYF. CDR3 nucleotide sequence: TGTGCCAGTCGGGGACGGGCCTACGAGCAGTACTTC.

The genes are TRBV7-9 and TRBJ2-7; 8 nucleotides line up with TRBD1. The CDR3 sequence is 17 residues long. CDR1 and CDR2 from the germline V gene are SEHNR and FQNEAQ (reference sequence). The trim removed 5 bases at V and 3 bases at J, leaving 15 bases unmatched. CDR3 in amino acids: CASSPQARQGSFYEQYF. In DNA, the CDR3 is TGTGCCAGCAGCCCGCAGGCACGACAGGGGTCTTTCTACGAGCAGTACTTC.